The rows below give T cell receptor beta chains drawn from one sample of a study of regulatory T cells in long-lasting Graves disease. One entry per CDR3 protein, called by TCRdb with MiXCR from the multiplex PCR reads. The sample contains about 240,000 distinct CDR3 sequences, over 20% of which appear only once. Sequences were derived from peripheral blood mononuclear cells (PBMCs), sampled at new diagnosis, from a patient treated with antithyroid drugs. These receptors originate from a female donor with Graves disease. CDR3s include the opening cysteine and the closing phenylalanine or tryptophan. The order of the fields is CDR3 DNA, CDR3 protein, clone size, V gene, J gene, D gene. The D gene is left open where the match is weak. The size of a clone is reported for some rows only, either as once, few or many, or as a class for expanded clones.

CDR3nt: TGTGCCAGCAGTCGGCGGGGGGGGAGCTCCTACGAGCAGTACTTC; CDR3aa: CASSRRGGSSYEQYF; abundance: many; v_gene: TRBV6-1; j_gene: TRBJ2-7; d_gene: TRBD2
CDR3nt: TGCAGCGTTGACCTGGACAGGAACACTGAAGCTTTCTTT; CDR3aa: CSVDLDRNTEAFF; abundance: many; v_gene: TRBV29-1; j_gene: TRBJ1-1; d_gene: -
CDR3nt: TGCAGTGCTAGAGATGAGAGGACATTGAGTAATGAAAAACTGTTTTTT; CDR3aa: CSARDERTLSNEKLFF; abundance: -; v_gene: TRBV20-1; j_gene: TRBJ1-4; d_gene: -
CDR3nt: TGTGCCACCGACTCCGGGACAGGGGGTTATGGCTACACCTTC; CDR3aa: CATDSGTGGYGYTF; abundance: -; v_gene: TRBV2; j_gene: TRBJ1-2; d_gene: TRBD1
CDR3nt: TGTGCCAGCAGTATGGGGGGCGGGGGCATGGGCTACGAGCAGTACTTC; CDR3aa: CASSMGGGGMGYEQYF; abundance: many; v_gene: TRBV6-1; j_gene: TRBJ2-7; d_gene: -
CDR3nt: TGCGCCAGCAGCTTGGCCGGGACAGGGAATGGCTACACCTTC; CDR3aa: CASSLAGTGNGYTF; abundance: many; v_gene: TRBV5-1; j_gene: TRBJ1-2; d_gene: TRBD1
CDR3nt: TGTGCCAGCAGCTTGGGACAGGGTACCTACAATGAGCAGTTCTTC; CDR3aa: CASSLGQGTYNEQFF; abundance: -; v_gene: TRBV5-6; j_gene: TRBJ2-1; d_gene: TRBD1
CDR3nt: TGTGCCAGCAGCCGAGGGGGCGCGGGTATCGATGGCTACACCTTC; CDR3aa: CASSRGGAGIDGYTF; abundance: many; v_gene: TRBV5-6; j_gene: TRBJ1-2; d_gene: TRBD1
CDR3nt: TGTGCCAGCAGCATCACACGAGGGATTAATGAAAAACTGTTTTTT; CDR3aa: CASSITRGINEKLFF; abundance: many; v_gene: TRBV6-2/TRBV6-3; j_gene: TRBJ1-4; d_gene: -
CDR3nt: TGTGCCAGCAGCCAAGGGGGCCAGGGTGGCAGCACTGAAGCTTTCTTT; CDR3aa: CASSQGGQGGSTEAFF; abundance: many; v_gene: TRBV3-1; j_gene: TRBJ1-1; d_gene: -
CDR3nt: TGCAGTGCTAGAGTCGCGACAGGGAGGGACATTCAGTACTTC; CDR3aa: CSARVATGRDIQYF; abundance: many; v_gene: TRBV20-1; j_gene: TRBJ2-4; d_gene: -
CDR3nt: TGCGCCAGCAGCCAAGAGTATAACCCAGATACGCAGTATTTT; CDR3aa: CASSQEYNPDTQYF; abundance: -; v_gene: TRBV4-1; j_gene: TRBJ2-3; d_gene: -
CDR3nt: TGTGCTAGTGGTCCGAGCGGCGGACAACAACAAGAGACCCAGTACTTC; CDR3aa: CASGPSGGQQQETQYF; abundance: -; v_gene: TRBV12-5; j_gene: TRBJ2-5; d_gene: -
CDR3nt: TGTGCCAGCAGCTTCCCGGGGGCGCCATTAGAGACCCAGTACTTC; CDR3aa: CASSFPGAPLETQYF; abundance: few; v_gene: TRBV6-1; j_gene: TRBJ2-5; d_gene: -
CDR3nt: TGTGCCAGCAGCCACGACAGTCTTAAAGGCTACACCTTC; CDR3aa: CASSHDSLKGYTF; abundance: few; v_gene: TRBV6-2/TRBV6-3; j_gene: TRBJ1-2; d_gene: -
CDR3nt: TGTGCCACCCCCGAACGGGGTCCTAGCACAGATACGCAGTATTTT; CDR3aa: CATPERGPSTDTQYF; abundance: -; v_gene: TRBV6-1; j_gene: TRBJ2-3; d_gene: -
CDR3nt: TGTGCCAGCAGTTCCCTAGGAGCGACGGGGAGCTCCTACAATGAGCAGTTCTTC; CDR3aa: CASSSLGATGSSYNEQFF; abundance: -; v_gene: TRBV12-3/TRBV12-4; j_gene: TRBJ2-1; d_gene: -
CDR3nt: TGTGCCAGCAGTTTAGGGCAGCCGAGTCAGCCCCAGCATTTT; CDR3aa: CASSLGQPSQPQHF; abundance: many; v_gene: TRBV12-3/TRBV12-4; j_gene: TRBJ1-5; d_gene: -
CDR3nt: TGTGCCAGCAGGTCCGGGACTCAATACGAGCAGTACTTC; CDR3aa: CASRSGTQYEQYF; abundance: -; v_gene: TRBV2; j_gene: TRBJ2-7; d_gene: -
CDR3nt: TGTGCCACCAGTGATTTGACAGGCCGCACAGATACGCAGTATTTT; CDR3aa: CATSDLTGRTDTQYF; abundance: many; v_gene: TRBV24-1; j_gene: TRBJ2-3; d_gene: -
CDR3nt: TGTGCCAGCAGCTTAGCGACTAATTCACCCCTCCACTTT; CDR3aa: CASSLATNSPLHF; abundance: -; v_gene: TRBV7-6; j_gene: TRBJ1-6; d_gene: -
CDR3nt: TGCAGTGGATTAGCTCCAGCGGGGGACTACGAGCAGTACTTC; CDR3aa: CSGLAPAGDYEQYF; abundance: many; v_gene: TRBV20-1; j_gene: TRBJ2-7; d_gene: TRBD2
CDR3nt: TGTGCCACGTCGACTACTGTTTCCGGGGAGCTGTTTTTT; CDR3aa: CATSTTVSGELFF; abundance: -; v_gene: TRBV6-1; j_gene: TRBJ2-2; d_gene: -
CDR3nt: TGTGCCAGCAGTTTATCAGGGCGTTGGTCCTACGAGCAGTACTTC; CDR3aa: CASSLSGRWSYEQYF; abundance: many; v_gene: TRBV12-3/TRBV12-4; j_gene: TRBJ2-7; d_gene: -
CDR3nt: TGTGCCACCAGTGCCAGCTATGGCTACACCTTC; CDR3aa: CATSASYGYTF; abundance: -; v_gene: TRBV24-1; j_gene: TRBJ1-2; d_gene: -
CDR3nt: TGTGCCAGCAGCCGGGAACAGGGATACACTGAAGCTTTCTTT; CDR3aa: CASSREQGYTEAFF; abundance: many; v_gene: TRBV7-2; j_gene: TRBJ1-1; d_gene: -
CDR3nt: TGCGCCAGCAGCTTGGAGGTCGCGGGAGGTTCTGCCGAGCAGTACTTC; CDR3aa: CASSLEVAGGSAEQYF; abundance: many; v_gene: TRBV5-1; j_gene: TRBJ2-7; d_gene: TRBD2
CDR3nt: TGTGCCACCAGCGGCCAGGGGTTAAAAGAGACCCAGTACTTC; CDR3aa: CATSGQGLKETQYF; abundance: -; v_gene: TRBV15; j_gene: TRBJ2-5; d_gene: -
CDR3nt: TGTGCCACCAGCCTTTACGACCTAGCGGCCTCCTACAATGAGCAGTTCTTC; CDR3aa: CATSLYDLAASYNEQFF; abundance: -; v_gene: TRBV15; j_gene: TRBJ2-1; d_gene: TRBD2
CDR3nt: TGTGCCAGCAGCCGACTGGGCGGGGAGCTGTTTTTT; CDR3aa: CASSRLGGELFF; abundance: few; v_gene: TRBV11-2; j_gene: TRBJ2-2; d_gene: -
CDR3nt: TGCAGTGCTAGAGGCTTAGACAGTAATGAAAAACTGTTTTTT; CDR3aa: CSARGLDSNEKLFF; abundance: few; v_gene: TRBV20-1; j_gene: TRBJ1-4; d_gene: -
CDR3nt: TGTGCCAGCAGCTTAGCGGGCGCCTCCCCCACAGATACGCAGTATTTT; CDR3aa: CASSLAGASPTDTQYF; abundance: many; v_gene: TRBV7-2; j_gene: TRBJ2-3; d_gene: -
CDR3nt: TGTGCCAGCAGGGCCGATGAGGCCGAGGATACGCAGTATTTT; CDR3aa: CASRADEAEDTQYF; abundance: many; v_gene: TRBV2; j_gene: TRBJ2-3; d_gene: -
CDR3nt: TGCAGTGGGATGAACCCACCGGGACTAGCGGCAGCCAAAAACATTCAGTACTTC; CDR3aa: CSGMNPPGLAAAKNIQYF; abundance: many; v_gene: TRBV20-1; j_gene: TRBJ2-4; d_gene: TRBD2
CDR3nt: TGTGCCAGCAGCGAGGACAGAGCTAGCAATCAGCCCCAGCATTTT; CDR3aa: CASSEDRASNQPQHF; abundance: few; v_gene: TRBV4-2; j_gene: TRBJ1-5; d_gene: -
CDR3nt: TGTGCCAGCAGTTTAGTAGCCGGGTCCAATGAGCAGTTCTTC; CDR3aa: CASSLVAGSNEQFF; abundance: many; v_gene: TRBV12-3/TRBV12-4; j_gene: TRBJ2-1; d_gene: -
CDR3nt: TGTGCCAGCAGTTCCCCTGGGGGAGCGGGGGGGAAGAACACCGGGGAGCTGTTTTTT; CDR3aa: CASSSPGGAGGKNTGELFF; abundance: -; v_gene: TRBV28; j_gene: TRBJ2-2; d_gene: TRBD2
CDR3nt: TGTGCCAGCAGTTTGTGGGAGGGTGGCTACACCTTC; CDR3aa: CASSLWEGGYTF; abundance: few; v_gene: TRBV12-3/TRBV12-4; j_gene: TRBJ1-2; d_gene: -
CDR3nt: TGCGCCAGCAGCCAAATGTTGCTAGCGGGGAGCTCCTACAATGAGCAGTTCTTC; CDR3aa: CASSQMLLAGSSYNEQFF; abundance: many; v_gene: TRBV4-3; j_gene: TRBJ2-1; d_gene: TRBD2
CDR3nt: TGTGCCACCAGCCCTCGGGTCCTCCAAGAGACCCAGTACTTC; CDR3aa: CATSPRVLQETQYF; abundance: many; v_gene: TRBV15; j_gene: TRBJ2-5; d_gene: -
CDR3nt: TGTGCCAGCACCCAACGCGGTTTAGCGGGGGACCGGGGAGATACGCAGTATTTT; CDR3aa: CASTQRGLAGDRGDTQYF; abundance: many; v_gene: TRBV6-1; j_gene: TRBJ2-3; d_gene: TRBD2